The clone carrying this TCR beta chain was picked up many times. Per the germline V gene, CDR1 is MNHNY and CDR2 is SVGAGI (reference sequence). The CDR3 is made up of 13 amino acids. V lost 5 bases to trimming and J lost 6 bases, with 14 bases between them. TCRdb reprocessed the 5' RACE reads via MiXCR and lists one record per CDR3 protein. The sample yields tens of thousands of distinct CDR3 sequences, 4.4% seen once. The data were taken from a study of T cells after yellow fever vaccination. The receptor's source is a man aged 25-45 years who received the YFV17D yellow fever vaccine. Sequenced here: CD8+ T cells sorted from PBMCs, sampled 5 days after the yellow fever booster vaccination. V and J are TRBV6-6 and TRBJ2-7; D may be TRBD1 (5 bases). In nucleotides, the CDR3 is TGTGCCAGCAGTGACAGTCGAGCCGCCGAGCAGTACTTC. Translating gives CASSDSRAAEQYF.